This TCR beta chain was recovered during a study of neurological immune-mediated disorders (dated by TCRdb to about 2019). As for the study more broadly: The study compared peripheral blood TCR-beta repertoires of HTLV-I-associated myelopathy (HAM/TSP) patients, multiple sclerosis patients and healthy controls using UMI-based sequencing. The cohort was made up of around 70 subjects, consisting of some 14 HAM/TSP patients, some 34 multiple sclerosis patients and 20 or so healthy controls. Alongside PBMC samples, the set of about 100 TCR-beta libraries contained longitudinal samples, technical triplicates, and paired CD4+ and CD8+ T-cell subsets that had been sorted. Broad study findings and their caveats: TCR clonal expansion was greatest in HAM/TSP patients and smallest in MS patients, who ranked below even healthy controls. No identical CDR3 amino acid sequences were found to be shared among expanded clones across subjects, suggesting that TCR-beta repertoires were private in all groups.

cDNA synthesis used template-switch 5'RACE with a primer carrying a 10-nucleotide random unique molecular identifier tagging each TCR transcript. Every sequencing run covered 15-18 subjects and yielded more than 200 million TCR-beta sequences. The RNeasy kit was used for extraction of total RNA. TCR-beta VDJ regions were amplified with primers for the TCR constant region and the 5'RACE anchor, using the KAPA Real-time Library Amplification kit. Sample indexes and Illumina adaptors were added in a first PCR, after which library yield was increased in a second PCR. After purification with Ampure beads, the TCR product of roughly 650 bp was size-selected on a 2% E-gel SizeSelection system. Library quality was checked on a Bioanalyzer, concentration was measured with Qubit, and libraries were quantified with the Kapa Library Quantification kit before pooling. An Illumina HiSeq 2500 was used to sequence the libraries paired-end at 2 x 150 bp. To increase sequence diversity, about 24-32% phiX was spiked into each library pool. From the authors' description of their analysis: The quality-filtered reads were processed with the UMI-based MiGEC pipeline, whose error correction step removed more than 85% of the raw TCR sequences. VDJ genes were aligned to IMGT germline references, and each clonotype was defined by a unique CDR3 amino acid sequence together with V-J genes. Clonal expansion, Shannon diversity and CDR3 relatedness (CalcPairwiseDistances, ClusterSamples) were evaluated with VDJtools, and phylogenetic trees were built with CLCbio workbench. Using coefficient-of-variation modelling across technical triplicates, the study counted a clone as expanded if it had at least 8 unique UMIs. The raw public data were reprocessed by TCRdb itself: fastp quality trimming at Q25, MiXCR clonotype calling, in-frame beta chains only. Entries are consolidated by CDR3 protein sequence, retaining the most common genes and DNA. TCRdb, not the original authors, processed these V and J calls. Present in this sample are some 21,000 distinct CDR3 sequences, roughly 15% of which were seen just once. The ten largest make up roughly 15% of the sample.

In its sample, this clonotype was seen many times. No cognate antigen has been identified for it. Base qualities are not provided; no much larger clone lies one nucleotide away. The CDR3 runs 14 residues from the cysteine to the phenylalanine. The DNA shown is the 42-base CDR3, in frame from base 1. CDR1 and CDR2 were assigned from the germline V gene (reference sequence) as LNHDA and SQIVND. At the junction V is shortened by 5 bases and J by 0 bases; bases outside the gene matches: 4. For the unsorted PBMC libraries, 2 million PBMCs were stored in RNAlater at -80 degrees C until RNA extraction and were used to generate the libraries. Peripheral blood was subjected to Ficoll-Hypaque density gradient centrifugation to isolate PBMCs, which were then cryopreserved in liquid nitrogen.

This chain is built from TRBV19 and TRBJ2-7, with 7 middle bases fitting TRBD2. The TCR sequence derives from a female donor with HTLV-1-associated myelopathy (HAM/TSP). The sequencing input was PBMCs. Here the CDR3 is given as CASSLGLSSYEQYF. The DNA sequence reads TGTGCCAGTAGTTTGGGACTATCCTCCTACGAGCAGTACTTC.